What follows are 17 T cell receptor beta chains derived from one specimen sequenced in a study of T cell responses to AZD1222 COVID-19 vaccine. Assay used: immunoSEQ multiplex PCR; TCRdb lists only in-frame clones, some missing. The data contain over 60,000 clones, around 89% of them singletons. The source was peripheral blood, collected 28 days after the second dose of the MenACWY control vaccine. These receptors were taken from an adult who received the MenACWY meningococcal vaccine as a control.

J is TRBJ1-2 and V is TRBV3-1 (or the pseudogene TRBV3-2), with 8 bases that match TRBD1. Germline-derived CDR1 and CDR2 are LGHDT and YNNKEL (reference sequence). The CDR3 runs 15 residues. J lost 7 bases, V lost 1 base, and 8 bases had no gene match. CDR3 protein: CASSQGRQGTRGYTF. The CDR3, as DNA: TGTGCCAGCAGCCAAGGTAGACAGGGGACGCGTGGCTACACCTTC.

The CDR3 protein is CASSLQGIAGELFF. For the CDR3, the DNA is TGCGCCAGCAGCTTGCAGGGGATAGCCGGGGAGCTGTTTTTT. V gene TRBV5-1 combines with J gene TRBJ2-2; D possibly corresponds to TRBD1 (6 bases). The V end was cut by 1 base, the J end by 6 bases, with 10 bases between. Germline V CDR1 and CDR2: SGHRS, YFSETQ. CDR3 length equals 14 residues.

This rearrangement joins TRBV24-1 to TRBJ2-5; D ambiguous. CDR1 and CDR2 (germline): KGHDR, SFDVKD. This CDR3 is 12 amino acids long. V was trimmed by 1 base and J by 5 bases, leaving 4 bases between them. CDR3 in DNA: TGTGCCACCAGTGATTTAGTCGAGACCCAGTACTTC. Amino acid sequence: CATSDLVETQYF.

The gene calls are TRBV4-1 and TRBJ2-1; D perhaps matches TRBD2 (6 bases). CDR3 size: 15 residues. The germline CDR1 and CDR2 sequences are MGHRA and YSYEKL. The V gene lost 0 bases and the J gene lost 6 bases, with 12 bases spanning the gap. This CDR3 reads CASSQDGLASNEQFF. The CDR3 nucleotides read TGCGCCAGCAGCCAAGATGGTCTAGCGTCCAATGAGCAGTTCTTC.

V is TRBV5-5 and J is TRBJ2-7; perhaps TRBD2 as D (5 bases). The CDR3 spans 16 residues. V lost 3 bases to trimming and J lost 0 bases, with 16 bases between them. CDR1 is SGHKS, CDR2 YYEKEE, per germline (reference sequence). CDR3 sequence: CASSSLPSGSSYEQYF. CDR3 coding DNA: TGTGCCAGCAGCTCCCTCCCCAGCGGAAGCTCCTACGAGCAGTACTTC.

Concerning this clone: The identical CDR3 is also encoded by other nucleotide sequences in the sample. V is TRBV7-9 and J is TRBJ1-3; D unclear. V was trimmed by 4 bases and J by 2 bases, leaving 6 bases between them. The CDR3 loop spans 13 amino acids. Germline V gene data show CDR1 as SEHNR and CDR2 as FQNEAQ (reference sequence). DNA of the CDR3: TGTGCCAGCAGCTCTTCGGCTGGAAACACCATATATTTT. As protein: CASSSSAGNTIYF.

The chain links TRBV6-2 or TRBV6-3 to TRBJ2-5; no clear D. Trimming took off 5 bases at V and 0 bases at J, with 13 bases between the two ends. The CDR3 has 15 residues. Per germline, CDR1 MNHEY and CDR2 SVGEGT. The CDR3 DNA follows: TGTGCCAGCAGTACGCTCCAACAGAACCAAGAGACCCAGTACTTC. Its protein is CASSTLQQNQETQYF.

The chain is built from TRBV27 and TRBJ2-7; D may correspond to TRBD1 or TRBD2 (5 bases each). This CDR3 spans 12 amino acids. Germline lookup yields CDR1 MNHEY and CDR2 SMNVEV (reference sequence). V lost 5 bases and J lost 7, with 12 bases in between. CDR3 DNA sequence: TGTGCCAGCAGTCCTGAGGGGCGTGAGCAGTACTTC. Amino acids: CASSPEGREQYF.

This clone was seen more than once but under ten times. This chain uses TRBV7-9 with TRBJ1-1, with D possibly being TRBD1 (6 bases). The length of the CDR3 is 13 residues. Trimming took 8 bases from V and 5 from J, leaving 15 bases between them. Germline V CDR1 and CDR2: SEHNR, FQNEAQ (reference sequence). The CDR3 coding sequence is TGTGCCAGCGGCTGGAGGGGGGTTACTGAAGCTTTCTTT. Translated: CASGWRGVTEAFF.

The chain is built from TRBV28 and TRBJ1-1; 7 nucleotides line up with TRBD1. CDR1 and CDR2 from the germline V gene are MDHEN and SYDVKM. V was pared by 5 bases and J by 9 bases, with 6 bases of the junction left unmatched. The CDR3 spans 12 residues. The CDR3 sequence is CASSPQTGKAFF. DNA of the CDR3: TGTGCCAGCAGTCCTCAGACAGGGAAAGCTTTCTTT.

The chain combines TRBV28 with TRBJ1-1; perhaps TRBD1 as D (5 bases). Germline CDR1 and CDR2: MDHEN and SYDVKM. V was pared by 7 bases and J by 0 bases, with 15 bases between. The CDR3 runs to 15 residues. This CDR3 reads CASTPGGSMNTEAFF. Written as DNA, the CDR3 is TGTGCCAGCACCCCTGGGGGGTCCATGAACACTGAAGCTTTCTTT.

This chain connects TRBV27 to TRBJ2-3; D is perhaps TRBD2 (6 bases). The CDR3 loop spans 16 amino acids. V was trimmed by 5 bases and J by 4 bases, leaving 19 bases between them. From germline, CDR1 is MNHEY and CDR2 SMNVEV (reference sequence). The CDR3 loop reads CASSMGGSNRPDTQYF. The CDR3 DNA follows: TGTGCCAGCAGTATGGGGGGATCCAATCGGCCAGATACGCAGTATTTT.

The CDR3 coding sequence is TGTGCCAGCAGTGACCATTCAAGGCCTGGAAACACCATATATTTT. It translates to CASSDHSRPGNTIYF. The rearrangement joins TRBV6-1 to TRBJ1-3; no clear D gene. The V and J ends lost 3 bases and 2 bases respectively, with 11 bases between them. The CDR3 has 15 residues. The germline V gene encodes CDR1 MNHNS and CDR2 SASEGT.

V and J are TRBV12-3 or TRBV12-4 and TRBJ2-7; D gene ambiguous. The CDR3 totals 13 residues. Trimming left V 5 bases short and J 2 bases short, with 10 bases between. CDR3 protein: CASSTRGAYEQYF. In DNA, the CDR3 is TGTGCCAGCAGTACGAGAGGTGCCTACGAGCAGTACTTC.

The chain combines TRBV28 with TRBJ1-4; 8 bases agree with TRBD1. CDR1 MDHEN and CDR2 SYDVKM come from the germline V gene. The junction had 4 bases not matched to a gene; V was cut back by 7 bases and J by 6 bases. There are 13 residues in the CDR3. The CDR3 spells CASNQGADEKLFF. CDR3 in DNA: TGTGCCAGCAACCAGGGGGCGGATGAAAAACTGTTTTTT.

This clone was detected only once. Within the sample, other DNA sequences also encode this same CDR3. The chain links TRBV5-1 to TRBJ2-3, with TRBD2 identical over 11 bases. The CDR3 consists of 14 residues. V was pared by 1 base and J by 5 bases, with 0 bases of the junction left unmatched. The germline V gene has CDR1 SGHRS and CDR2 YFSETQ. CDR3 sequence (DNA): TGCGCCAGCAGCTTGACTAGCGGGGGAGATACGCAGTATTTT. Protein product: CASSLTSGGDTQYF. Supplemented by reference TRBV5-1 and TRBJ2-3, the full variable domain reads KAGVTQTPRYLIKTRGQQVTLSCSPISGHRSVSWYQQTPGQGLQFLFEYFSETQRNKGNFPGRFSGRQFSNSRSEMNVSTLELGDSALYLCASSLTSGGDTQYFGPGTRLTVL.

The chain recombines TRBV9 with TRBJ1-1, with no clear D. Germline V gene lookup returns CDR1 SGDLS and CDR2 YYNGEE. The CDR3 loop spans 15 amino acids. Trimming stripped 0 bases from V and 1 base from J, with 10 bases between. For the CDR3, the DNA is TGTGCCAGCAGCGTAGTTAGGTATTCGAACACTGAAGCTTTCTTT. It specifies CASSVVRYSNTEAFF.